A single TCR beta chain is shown here with its context. The data belong to a study of blood T cell repertoires in COVID-19. CDR3 length: 16 amino acids. V was pared by 5 bases and J by 3 bases, with 10 bases of the junction left unmatched. Germline V gene lookup returns CDR1 LNHDA and CDR2 SQIVND (reference sequence). Per the authors' pipeline: The assay estimated nucleated cells by amplifying reference gene primers. Sequenced by immunoSEQ multiplex PCR; TCRdb stores in-frame clones only, minus some. V and J calls and clone size are copied from that table; D and trimming were computed from the DNA. The profile covers 200,000 to 250,000 clones, with 86% appearing a single time and more than 9% taken by the ten largest.

The clonotype originates from a man at least 80 years old with acute or convalescent COVID-19. V usage is TRBV19 and J usage is TRBJ1-1, with TRBD1 identical over 9 bases. The sequenced sample was peripheral blood. Written as DNA, the CDR3 is TGTGCCAGTAGTGCGCAAACACAGGGGGCGGACACTGAAGCTTTCTTT. Encoded protein: CASSAQTQGADTEAFF. Based on the CDR3 plus reference TRBV19 and TRBJ1-1, the full variable domain is DGGITQSPKYLFRKEGQNVTLSCEQNLNHDAMYWYRQDPGQGLRLIYYSQIVNDFQKGDIAEGYSVSREKKESFPLTVTSAQKNPTAFYLCASSAQTQGADTEAFFGQGTRLTVV.